The clone carrying this T cell receptor beta chain was picked up many times. What it binds is unknown. On the day of bone marrow donation, the related graft donor provided peripheral blood. These data come from a study of T cells after posttransplantation cyclophosphamide. Germline V gives CDR1 MDHEN, CDR2 SYDVKM. V dropped 5 bases and J dropped 4 bases, with 12 bases sitting between them. The CDR3 has 13 residues. General observations from the study: Donor-recipient repertoire similarity was low at 1-2 months, rising over year one. Recipient CMV seropositivity and CMV reactivation strongly tracked TRB clonality.

Assay: immunoSEQ multiplex PCR; the TCRdb copy retains only in-frame clones and omits some. In total the sample includes 40,000 to 60,000 clones, none of them seen once. Sequencing used PBMCs. This TCR was recovered from a man aged 35-49 years in good health, CMV-negative, and a related stem cell transplant donor. The chain couples TRBV28 to TRBJ2-7; a weak D match, TRBD1 (6 bases). The CDR3 reads CASSPGTRYEQYF. The CDR3 nucleotides read TGTGCCAGCAGTCCCGGGACAAGGTACGAGCAGTACTTC.